Listed here are 25 T cell receptor beta chains from one sample, sequenced in a study of graft-versus-host responses after intestinal transplantation (dated by TCRdb to the early 2020s). The method was the immunoSEQ multiplex PCR assay. What TCRdb holds here is the immuneACCESS table cut down to in-frame rearrangements. Part of the clones is not present; checked against another copy, under half of the missing clones reflect an unresolved V gene, and the others are unexplained. The table for this sample lists about 21,000 clones; approximately 40% of them were counted only once. 1.5% to 2% of the sample rests with the top ten. According to the study, the label for this sample's time point signals: cells obtained before transplantation from donor or recipient. In mixed lymphocyte reactions, 200,000 CFSE-labeled pre-transplant responders were plated with 200,000 irradiated violet-dye-labeled stimulators and cultured for about six days.

Sequencing used alloreactive CD8+ T cells from a mixed lymphocyte reaction culture, obtained before intestinal transplant. In light of the paper, this sample's cell subset or site label describes: CFSE-low proliferating T cells sorted from roughly six-day pre-transplant mixed lymphocyte reaction (GvH or HvG direction). All receptors derive from a human patient who received an intestinal transplant.

This clone turned up a few times. The rearrangement links TRBV6-1 to TRBJ2-1, with 7 bases identical to TRBD1. This CDR3 is built from 13 residues. Germline-derived CDR1 and CDR2 are MNHNS and SASEGT. Trimming removed 6 bases from V and 4 bases from J; junction bases left unmatched: 3. CDR3 in amino acids: CASRQTGYNEQFF. The CDR3 DNA sequence: TGTGCCAGCAGACAGACAGGGTACAATGAGCAGTTCTTC.

CDR3 nucleotide sequence: TGTGCTAGTGGTTCCGGTCCCCCCCGTGAAAAACTGTTTTTT. It yields the protein CASGSGPPREKLFF. The chain has TRBV12-5 and TRBJ1-4; D not resolved. The germline gives CDR1 LGHNT, CDR2 FRNRAP. V lost 4 bases, J lost 7 bases, and 13 bases lay in between. This CDR3 contains 14 residues.

This sequence joins TRBV18 and TRBJ2-1; 9 bases fit TRBD2. With V trimmed by 1 base and J by 9 bases, 4 bases remained unmatched. The CDR3 is 14 amino acids. CDR1 is KGHSH and CDR2 is LQKENI in the germline V gene. The CDR3 DNA reads TGTGCCAGCTCACCACTAGCGGGAGAGAGTGAGCAGTTCTTC. Translation: CASSPLAGESEQFF. The whole variable domain, remainder taken from reference TRBV18 and TRBJ2-1, is NAGVMQNPRHLVRRRGQEARLRCSPMKGHSHVYWYRQLPEEGLKFMVYLQKENIIDESGMPKERFSAEFPKEGPSILRIQQVVRGDSAAYFCASSPLAGESEQFFGPGTRLTVL.

The chain links TRBV4-1 to TRBJ2-5; possible D gene TRBD1, 5 bases. V was trimmed by 1 base and J by 5 bases, leaving 11 bases between them. Germline lookup yields CDR1 MGHRA and CDR2 YSYEKL. The CDR3 has 14 residues. The CDR3 DNA reads TGCGCCAGCAGCCAAGTTCAGGGATTGGAGACCCAGTACTTC. Translated, it gives CASSQVQGLETQYF.

This clone was found a few times. This chain uses TRBV28 with TRBJ2-7; 9 positions agree with TRBD1. V lost 6 bases, J lost 2 bases, and 8 bases stayed unmatched. The V gene's germline CDR1 is MDHEN and CDR2 SYDVKM. The CDR3 extends over 15 amino acids. The CDR3 DNA follows: TGTGCCAGCAGACGCATGACAGGGGGAGCCTACGAGCAGTACTTC. It codes for CASRRMTGGAYEQYF.

This chain joins TRBV5-4 and TRBJ2-1; 7 bases are shared with TRBD2. The CDR3 is 12 residues long. Germline V gene data show CDR1 as SGHNT and CDR2 as YYREEE (reference sequence). Germline trimming cut 3 bases from V and 10 bases from J; bases unmatched to any gene: 4. The CDR3 region is CASSWTGGEQFF. The CDR3 region has the DNA TGTGCCAGCAGCTGGACGGGAGGCGAGCAGTTCTTC.

This chain uses TRBV28 with TRBJ2-7; the D gene is possibly TRBD2 (7 bases). Germline CDR1 is MDHEN and CDR2 is SYDVKM. Trimming shortened V by 3 bases and J by 3 bases, and 15 bases separated the two germline ends. The CDR3 runs 15 residues. CDR3 amino acids: CASSLRGRVGYEQYF. In DNA, the CDR3 is TGTGCCAGCAGTTTGAGGGGGAGGGTAGGCTACGAGCAGTACTTC. The whole variable domain, remainder taken from reference TRBV28 and TRBJ2-7, is DVKVTQSSRYLVKRTGEKVFLECVQDMDHENMFWYRQDPGLGLRLIYFSYDVKMKEKGDIPEGYSVSREKKERFSLILESASTNQTSMYLCASSLRGRVGYEQYFGPGTRLTVT.

This chain links TRBV29-1 with TRBJ1-2, with 8 bases that match TRBD1. This CDR3 contains 12 residues. Germline V gives CDR1 SQVTM, CDR2 ANQGSEA. V lost 4 bases, J lost 8 bases, and 6 bases stayed unmatched. CDR3 coding DNA: TGCAGCGTTGTCGCACAGGGGGTCGGCTACACCTTC. Its protein product is CSVVAQGVGYTF.

In its sample, this clone was seen a few times. The gene calls are TRBV6-5 and TRBJ1-2; the D is unclear. Germline V gene lookup returns CDR1 MNHEY and CDR2 SVGAGI. The CDR3 is 12 amino acids. V lost 2 bases and J 6 bases, leaving 7 bases between the germline ends. The CDR3 coding sequence is TGTGCCAGCAGTTACGGGATCCATGGCTACACCTTC. It translates to CASSYGIHGYTF.

V and J are TRBV7-9 and TRBJ1-5; D not certain. The CDR3 runs to 12 residues. Per the germline V gene, CDR1 is SEHNR and CDR2 is FQNEAQ (reference sequence). The V and J ends lost 5 bases and 5 bases respectively, with 7 bases between them. CDR3 sequence reads: CASSQRDQPQHF. The CDR3 DNA sequence: TGTGCCAGCAGCCAGAGGGATCAGCCCCAGCATTTT.

V is TRBV5-1 and J is TRBJ2-1; TRBD1 agrees at 9 bases. The length of the CDR3 is 16 residues. The V gene end was trimmed by 0 bases and the J gene end by 5 bases; junction bases not matched to a gene: 6. Germline CDR1 is SGHRS and CDR2 is YFSETQ. The CDR3 region is CASSLVLGTGNNEQFF. DNA of the CDR3: TGCGCCAGCAGCTTGGTCCTCGGGACAGGGAACAATGAGCAGTTCTTC.

In this sample, this clone is medium-sized (0.01 to 0.1%). The rearrangement joins TRBV6-6 to TRBJ1-3; 11 bases agree with TRBD1. V was clipped by 5 bases and J by 4 bases; unmatched bases: 7. In germline, CDR1 is MNHNY, CDR2 SVGAGI (reference sequence). This CDR3 comprises 16 residues. The CDR3 nucleotides are TGTGCCAGCAGTCTCGGACAGGGGGCGCTAGGAAACACCATATATTTT. Residues: CASSLGQGALGNTIYF.

This clone has more than one count but fewer than ten. The V gene is TRBV27, the J gene TRBJ1-2; 10 bases match TRBD1. CDR1 is MNHEY, CDR2 SMNVEV, per germline (reference sequence). V was pared by 3 bases and J by 8 bases, with 3 bases of the junction left unmatched. The CDR3 runs to 13 residues. Written as DNA, the CDR3 is TGTGCCAGCAGTTTCGGGACAGGGGAAGGCTACACCTTC. Translation: CASSFGTGEGYTF.

In its sample, this clone was seen once. The CDR3 here is CASSQEGASSYEQYF. DNA of the CDR3: TGCGCCAGCAGCCAAGAGGGGGCTAGCTCCTACGAGCAGTACTTC. V is TRBV4-1 and J is TRBJ2-5; D is perhaps TRBD1 (6 bases). The better agreement between TRBJ2-7 and the DNA end casts doubt on the J call. The CDR3 consists of 15 residues. Germline CDR1 reads MGHRA; CDR2 reads YSYEKL.

The rearrangement links TRBV2 to TRBJ1-5, with D uncertain. Per germline, CDR1 SNHLY and CDR2 FYNNEI. The CDR3 has 16 amino acids. Trimming took off 3 bases at V and 0 bases at J, with 12 bases between the two ends. CDR3 sequence (DNA): TGTGCCAGCAGTGAGGATGCCGGGTCTAGCAATCAGCCCCAGCATTTT. Its translation is CASSEDAGSSNQPQHF.

This clone was observed a few times. The chain links TRBV2 to TRBJ2-7, with TRBD2 matching 8 bases. The germline CDR1 and CDR2 sequences are SNHLY and FYNNEI. This CDR3 is built from 13 residues. J was trimmed by 0 bases and V by 11 bases; bases with no gene match: 6. The CDR3 region has the DNA TGTGCCGCGGGGGGAGTTAGCTCCTACGAGCAGTACTTC. Its protein is CAAGGVSSYEQYF.

The CDR3 protein is CASSTVGLGQTQYF. Written as DNA, the CDR3 is TGTGCCAGCAGTACGGTCGGGCTAGGGCAGACCCAGTACTTC. The genes are TRBV28 and TRBJ2-5, with D unclear. The CDR3 is 14 amino acids. CDR1 is MDHEN, CDR2 SYDVKM, per germline. The V and J ends lost 5 bases and 6 bases respectively, with 16 bases between them.

A few counts support this clone. The chain combines TRBV19 with TRBJ1-2; 8 bases match TRBD1. This CDR3 spans 15 amino acids. From germline, CDR1 is LNHDA and CDR2 SQIVND (reference sequence). The V gene end was trimmed by 5 bases and the J gene end by 8 bases; junction bases not matched to a gene: 13. CDR3 loop: CASSSGWTGLKGYTF. DNA of the CDR3: TGTGCCAGTAGTTCCGGTTGGACAGGGTTAAAAGGCTACACCTTC.

The sample holds a few counts of this clone. The chain uses TRBV6-6 and TRBJ2-7; D is possibly TRBD1 (6 bases). The CDR3 totals 14 residues. Germline V lookup: CDR1 MNHNY, CDR2 SVGAGI (reference sequence). Trimming removed 0 bases at V and 4 bases at J, with 10 bases between. The CDR3 nucleotides read TGTGCCAGCAGTTACTCGCACAGGGCGTACGAGCAGTACTTC. Its translation: CASSYSHRAYEQYF.

This sequence joins TRBV5-1 and TRBJ1-1; 7 nucleotides match TRBD1. The germline V gene encodes CDR1 SGHRS and CDR2 YFSETQ. V trimming: 6 bases; J trimming: 0 bases; junction bases outside the gene matches: 14. This CDR3 has 17 amino acids. DNA of the CDR3: TGCGCCAGCACTCCGGGACAGACGGTCTCAATGAACACTGAAGCTTTCTTT. This sequence encodes CASTPGQTVSMNTEAFF.

The chain uses TRBV10-3 and TRBJ1-2; tentative D call: TRBD1 (5 bases). Germline lookup yields CDR1 ENHRY and CDR2 SYGVKD. V was cut by 2 bases and J by 4 bases, with 23 bases left in between. CDR3 length equals 18 residues. The CDR3 bases are TGTGCCATCAGTGAGCAGCTCCTCCTCCAGGTGGGGGGCTATGGCTACACCTTC. It specifies CAISEQLLLQVGGYGYTF.

This clone was counted a few times. A read error may account for a junction end that differs from germline. The gene calls are TRBV6-1 and TRBJ2-3, with 7 positions matching TRBD1. The germline CDR1 and CDR2 sequences are MNHNS and SASEGT. The CDR3 sequence is 15 residues long. The CDR3 DNA sequence: TGTGCCAGCAGGGAAGGGGGCCCTAGCACAGATACGCAGTATTTT. Translation gives CASREGGPSTDTQYF.

The chain joins TRBV2 to TRBJ1-1; maybe TRBD1 (6 bases). CDR3 size: 13 residues. Per the germline V gene, CDR1 is SNHLY and CDR2 is FYNNEI. V was cut by 5 bases and J by 4 bases, with 11 bases left in between. The CDR3 loop reads CASSYQGSTEAFF. DNA for the CDR3: TGTGCCAGCAGTTACCAGGGGAGCACTGAAGCTTTCTTT.

The V and J genes are TRBV7-9 and TRBJ2-3; D not resolved. Germline CDR1 SEHNR, CDR2 FQNEAQ (reference sequence). The ends were cut back, 6 bases at V and 3 bases at J, with 10 bases in the middle. This CDR3 is built from 13 residues. The CDR3 coding sequence is TGTGCCAGCAGGTCGGGCAGTACAGATACGCAGTATTTT. It codes for CASRSGSTDTQYF.

On this clone: The germline gene is not matched at one end of the junction; a read error may be the cause. The chain carries TRBV27 and TRBJ2-2; D remains unclear. This CDR3 is 12 amino acids long. Germline V lookup: CDR1 MNHEY, CDR2 SMNVEV (reference sequence). The CDR3 DNA is TGTGCCAGCACTTACCTCACCAGGGAGCTGTTTTTT. Amino acids: CASTYLTRELFF.